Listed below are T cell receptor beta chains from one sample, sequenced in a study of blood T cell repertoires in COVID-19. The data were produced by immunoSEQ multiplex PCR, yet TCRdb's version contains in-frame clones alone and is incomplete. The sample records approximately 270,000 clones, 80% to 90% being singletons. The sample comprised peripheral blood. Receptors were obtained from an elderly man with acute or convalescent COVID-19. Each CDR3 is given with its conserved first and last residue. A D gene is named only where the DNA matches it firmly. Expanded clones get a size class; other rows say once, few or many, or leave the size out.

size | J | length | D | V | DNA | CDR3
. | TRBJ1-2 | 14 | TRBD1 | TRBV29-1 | TGCAGCGTTCCTGGACAGGGTGAATCCTATGGCTACACCTTC | CSVPGQGESYGYTF
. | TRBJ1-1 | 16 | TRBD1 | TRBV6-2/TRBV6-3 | TGTGCCAGCAGTTCGGAATTGGGACAGGGAGGCACTGAAGCTTTCTTT | CASSSELGQGGTEAFF
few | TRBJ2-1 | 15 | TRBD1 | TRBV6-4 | TGTGCCAGCAGTACCGGGACAGGCTCCTACAATGAGCAGTTCTTC | CASSTGTGSYNEQFF
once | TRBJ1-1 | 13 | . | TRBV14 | TGTGCCAGCAGCCAAGATCCAGGCACTGAAGCTTTCTTT | CASSQDPGTEAFF
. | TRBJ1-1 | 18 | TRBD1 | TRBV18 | TGTGCCAGCTCACTCAGGCCCGCCGGACAGGGGGTGAACACTGAAGCTTTCTTT | CASSLRPAGQGVNTEAFF
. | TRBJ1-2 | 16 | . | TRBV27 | TGTGCCAGCAGTTTCAGGGCAGCGATACCTAACTATGGCTACACCTTC | CASSFRAAIPNYGYTF
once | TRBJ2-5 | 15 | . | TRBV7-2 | TGTGCCAGCAGCTTAACCCTAGCCGGGAAAGAGACCCAGTACTTC | CASSLTLAGKETQYF
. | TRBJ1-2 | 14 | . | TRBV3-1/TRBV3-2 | TGTGCCAGCAGCCAAGTATCCAGGGAAAATGGCTACACCTTC | CASSQVSRENGYTF
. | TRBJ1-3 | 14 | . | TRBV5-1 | TGCGCCAGCAGCTTGGCAGGATCTGGAAACACCATATATTTT | CASSLAGSGNTIYF
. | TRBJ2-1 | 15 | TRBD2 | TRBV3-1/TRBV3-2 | TGTGCCAGCAGCCAGAGAGCGGGAGGGCTGTCTGAGCAGTTCTTC | CASSQRAGGLSEQFF
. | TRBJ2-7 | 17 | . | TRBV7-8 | TGTGCCAGCAGCTTAGGAGGGCTTGCGGGCAGAACCTACGAGCAGTACTTC | CASSLGGLAGRTYEQYF
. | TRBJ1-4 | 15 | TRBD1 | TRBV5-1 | TGCGCCAGCAGCCTGGCACGACAGGGGAATGAAAAACTGTTTTTT | CASSLARQGNEKLFF
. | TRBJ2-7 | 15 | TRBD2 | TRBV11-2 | TGTGCCAGCAGCGTCGGACTAGCGGGAGCACACGAGCAGTACTTC | CASSVGLAGAHEQYF
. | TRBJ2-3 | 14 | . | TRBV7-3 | TGTGCCAGCAGCCCCCGACAGGTCACAGATACGCAGTATTTT | CASSPRQVTDTQYF
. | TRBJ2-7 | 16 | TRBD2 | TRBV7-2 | TGTGCCAGCAGCCCTCAGACGGGGGGGGGATACTACGAGCAGTACTTC | CASSPQTGGGYYEQYF
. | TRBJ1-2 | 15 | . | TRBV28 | TGTGCCAGCAGTTTACAGATTCGGGGAGGCTATGGCTACACCTTC | CASSLQIRGGYGYTF
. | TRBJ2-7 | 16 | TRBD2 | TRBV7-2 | TGTGCCAGCAGCTTAGGTGTAGGCGGGAGCCCCTACGAGCAGTACTTC | CASSLGVGGSPYEQYF
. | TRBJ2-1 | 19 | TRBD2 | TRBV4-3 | TGCGCCAGCAGCCAAGAAGTCCTAGCGGGGGGGAGAAACTACAATGAGCAGTTCTTC | CASSQEVLAGGRNYNEQFF
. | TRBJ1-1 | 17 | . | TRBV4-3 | TGCGCCAGCAGCCAAGATTGGGGCCTGGGAGGGAACACTGAAGCTTTCTTT | CASSQDWGLGGNTEAFF
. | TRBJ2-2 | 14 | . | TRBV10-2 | TGCGCCAGCAAAGTGCAGGCGAACACCGGGGAGCTGTTTTTT | CASKVQANTGELFF
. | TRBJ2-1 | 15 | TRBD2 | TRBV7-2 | TGTGCCAGCAGCTTGGCTAGCGGGATCTACAATGAGCAGTTCTTC | CASSLASGIYNEQFF